These 17 T cell receptor beta chains originate from one sample sequenced in a study of blood T cells in healthy people across ages. A second PCR of 7 to 11 cycles used a sample-barcoded 5' primer and a J-beta primer mix. TCRdb used MiXCR to reprocess the 5' RACE reads, holding one entry per CDR3 protein. The sample carries over a million distinct CDR3 sequences, approximately 38% recorded once. The sample consisted of blood. The origin of the receptors is a young woman in good health.

The J gene is TRBJ2-5, the V gene TRBV13; 7 bases are shared with TRBD1. V trimming: 5 bases; J trimming: 5 bases; junction bases outside the gene matches: 8. In germline, CDR1 is PRHDT, CDR2 FYEKMQ (reference sequence). This CDR3 is built from 14 residues. CDR3 region: CASSTRQGGETQYF. CDR3 DNA: TGTGCCAGCAGCACCAGACAGGGCGGGGAGACCCAGTACTTC. Complete variable domain (other parts from reference TRBV13 and TRBJ2-5): AAGVIQSPRHLIKEKRETATLKCYPIPRHDTVYWYQQGPGQDPQFLISFYEKMQSDKGSIPDRFSAQQFSDYHSELNMSSLELGDSALYFCASSTRQGGETQYFGPGTRLLVL.

This clonotype has a handful of counts. The chain uses TRBV7-2 and TRBJ2-3; TRBD2 agrees at 7 bases. Germline trimming cut 4 bases from V and 2 bases from J; bases unmatched to any gene: 9. The germline V gene encodes CDR1 SGHTA and CDR2 FQGNSA. The CDR3 runs 16 residues. The CDR3 protein is CASSSRGDTNTDTQYF. The CDR3 DNA is TGTGCCAGCAGCTCCCGGGGGGATACTAACACAGATACGCAGTATTTT.

This clonotype was recorded once. This chain links TRBV20-1 with TRBJ1-4; D not certain. There are 11 residues in the CDR3. CDR1 is DFQATT and CDR2 is SNEGSKA in the germline V gene (reference sequence). Trimming left V 3 bases short and J 8 bases short, with 7 bases between. CDR3 amino acids: CSARIREKLFF. CDR3 nucleotides: TGCAGTGCTAGGATCAGGGAAAAACTGTTTTTT.

This clonotype was found many times. The V call is TRBV5-5, the J call TRBJ2-5; 9 bases are a match to TRBD1. J was trimmed by 3 bases and V by 4 bases; bases with no gene match: 4. The CDR3 has 14 residues. Germline values: CDR1 SGHKS, CDR2 YYEKEE (reference sequence). CDR3 protein: CASSLRTGEETQYF. The DNA for the CDR3 is TGTGCCAGCAGCCTTCGGACAGGGGAAGAGACCCAGTACTTC.

V usage is TRBV29-1 and J usage is TRBJ1-3; D gene uncertain. CDR1 and CDR2 (germline): SQVTM, ANQGSEA. The CDR3 length is 16 residues. V was pared by 0 bases and J by 0 bases, with 12 bases between. The CDR3, as DNA: TGCAGCGTTGAAGATGAGAGATACAGCTCTGGAAACACCATATATTTT. Translated: CSVEDERYSSGNTIYF.

This clonotype has more than one count but fewer than ten. The J gene is TRBJ1-5, the V gene TRBV6-2 or TRBV6-3; D is unclear. V dropped 7 bases and J dropped 6 bases, with 19 bases sitting between them. The germline V gene encodes CDR1 MNHEY and CDR2 SVGEGT. This CDR3 region has 15 residues. Written as DNA, the CDR3 is TGTGCCAGCAAGAGGAAGGCCCTCCCCAGTCAGCCCCAGCATTTT. Translation: CASKRKALPSQPQHF.

This chain links TRBV15 with TRBJ2-1; TRBD2 matches 14 bases. CDR1 is LNHNV, CDR2 YYDKDF, per germline (reference sequence). The CDR3 has 18 amino acids. V was clipped by 3 bases and J by 8 bases; unmatched bases: 12. CDR3 protein: CATSREPGLAGVLYEQFF. CDR3 nucleotides: TGTGCCACCAGCAGGGAACCGGGACTAGCGGGAGTCCTCTATGAGCAGTTCTTC.

There are a few counts of this clonotype. The chain recombines TRBV6-5 with TRBJ2-1; no firm D call. The CDR3 sequence is 12 residues long. Germline values: CDR1 MNHEY, CDR2 SVGAGI. V dropped 5 bases and J dropped 10 bases, with 12 bases sitting between them. This CDR3 is CASSPGAKEQFF. The CDR3 region has the DNA TGTGCCAGCAGTCCCGGCGCCAAGGAGCAGTTCTTC.

V and J are TRBV29-1 and TRBJ2-7; D gene unclear. V was cut by 0 bases and J by 0 bases, with 6 bases left in between. The CDR3 consists of 13 residues. The V gene's germline CDR1 is SQVTM and CDR2 ANQGSEA. CDR3 in DNA: TGCAGCGTTGAAGAAATGAGCTCCTACGAGCAGTACTTC. This sequence encodes CSVEEMSSYEQYF.

The sample holds a few counts of this clonotype. The chain recombines TRBV5-1 with TRBJ2-7, with 9 positions matching TRBD2. The CDR3 is 18 residues long. The V gene's germline CDR1 is SGHRS and CDR2 YFSETQ. J gave up 3 bases and V 3 bases, and 16 bases lay outside the gene matches. This CDR3 reads CASSSKGLAPRPFYEQYF. The CDR3 nucleotides read TGCGCCAGCAGCTCAAAGGGACTAGCCCCAAGGCCTTTCTACGAGCAGTACTTC.

The J gene is TRBJ2-7, the V gene TRBV6-5; tentative D call: TRBD2 (5 bases). V was shortened by 0 bases and J by 3 bases, with 12 bases between the two germline ends. The CDR3 contains 15 residues. Looked up from germline, CDR1 is MNHEY and CDR2 is SVGAGI. In DNA form, the CDR3 reads TGTGCCAGCAGTTACTCGTCCGGGAACCTCTACGAGCAGTACTTC. Protein sequence: CASSYSSGNLYEQYF.

The chain links TRBV5-1 to TRBJ2-7, with 9 bases aligning to TRBD1. The V segment lost 4 bases and the J segment 0 bases; nucleotides outside the gene matches: 5. From germline, CDR1 is SGHRS and CDR2 YFSETQ. The CDR3 consists of 15 residues. This CDR3 reads CASSVTGGSSYEQYF. In DNA form, the CDR3 reads TGCGCCAGCAGCGTGACAGGGGGGAGCTCCTACGAGCAGTACTTC. Full variable domain (rest looked up from reference TRBV5-1 and TRBJ2-7): KAGVTQTPRYLIKTRGQQVTLSCSPISGHRSVSWYQQTPGQGLQFLFEYFSETQRNKGNFPGRFSGRQFSNSRSEMNVSTLELGDSALYLCASSVTGGSSYEQYFGPGTRLTVT.

The chain combines TRBV6-6 with TRBJ2-1; D remains ambiguous. Trimming took off 6 bases at V and 7 bases at J, with 10 bases between the two ends. The CDR3 is 12 amino acids. Germline CDR1 is MNHNY and CDR2 is SVGAGI (reference sequence). CDR3 region: CASSRFFNEQFF. The CDR3 DNA is TGTGCCAGCAGCCGTTTCTTTAATGAGCAGTTCTTC.

The gene calls are TRBV5-5 and TRBJ1-2, with a tentative D call TRBD1 (6 bases). V gave up 2 bases and J gave up 4 bases, with 12 bases separating them. This CDR3 is built from 14 residues. CDR1 and CDR2 (germline): SGHKS, YYEKEE (reference sequence). The DNA for the CDR3 is TGTGCCAGCAGCTTCGGGGGGCCAACCTATGGCTACACCTTC. It encodes CASSFGGPTYGYTF. Supplemented by reference TRBV5-5 and TRBJ1-2, the full variable domain reads DAGVTQSPTHLIKTRGQQVTLRCSPISGHKSVSWYQQVLGQGPQFIFQYYEKEERGRGNFPDRFSARQFPNYSSELNVNALLLGDSALYLCASSFGGPTYGYTFGSGTRLTVV.

The rearrangement uses TRBV7-2 and TRBJ2-1; 7 nucleotides agree with TRBD2. This CDR3 comprises 14 residues. Trimming removed 5 bases from V and 8 bases from J; junction bases left unmatched: 9. Germline V gene data show CDR1 as SGHTA and CDR2 as FQGNSA. The CDR3 here is CASSLGGERYEQFF. CDR3 bases: TGTGCCAGCAGCCTGGGGGGGGAAAGATATGAGCAGTTCTTC.

This chain links TRBV20-1 with TRBJ1-1, with D possibly being TRBD1 (5 bases). This CDR3 contains 15 residues. V dropped 2 bases and J dropped 2 bases, with 15 bases sitting between them. Per the germline V gene, CDR1 is DFQATT and CDR2 is SNEGSKA (reference sequence). DNA of the CDR3: TGCAGTGCTAGACATCGGCAGGGCAAAAACACTGAAGCTTTCTTT. It codes for CSARHRQGKNTEAFF.

The table lists this clonotype with a few counts. The chain couples TRBV4-1 to TRBJ2-5, with 8 bases lining up with TRBD2. V dropped 1 base and J dropped 5; count of bases not matched to a gene: 9. CDR1 and CDR2 (germline): MGHRA, YSYEKL. This CDR3 has 16 amino acids. The CDR3 nucleotides read TGCGCCAGCAGCCAAGGAGGTAGCGGGATATCGGAGACCCAGTACTTC. Translated: CASSQGGSGISETQYF.